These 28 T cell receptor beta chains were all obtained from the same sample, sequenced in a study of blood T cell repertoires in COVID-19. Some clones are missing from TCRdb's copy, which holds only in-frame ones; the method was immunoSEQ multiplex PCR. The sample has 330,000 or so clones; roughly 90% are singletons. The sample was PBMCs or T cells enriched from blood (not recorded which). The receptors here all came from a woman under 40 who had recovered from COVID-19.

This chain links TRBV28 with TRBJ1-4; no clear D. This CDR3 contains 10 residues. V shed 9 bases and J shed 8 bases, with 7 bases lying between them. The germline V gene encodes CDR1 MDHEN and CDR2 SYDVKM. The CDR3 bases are TGTGCCAGTCTGCGGGAAAAACTGTTTTTT. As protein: CASLREKLFF.

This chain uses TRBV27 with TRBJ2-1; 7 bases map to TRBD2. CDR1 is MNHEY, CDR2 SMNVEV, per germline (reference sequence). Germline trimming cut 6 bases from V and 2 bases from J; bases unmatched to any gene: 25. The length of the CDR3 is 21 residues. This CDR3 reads CASSSPRLLAGVQEPYNEQFF. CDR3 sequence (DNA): TGTGCCAGCAGCTCCCCCCGGTTGTTAGCGGGCGTCCAGGAGCCCTACAATGAGCAGTTCTTC.

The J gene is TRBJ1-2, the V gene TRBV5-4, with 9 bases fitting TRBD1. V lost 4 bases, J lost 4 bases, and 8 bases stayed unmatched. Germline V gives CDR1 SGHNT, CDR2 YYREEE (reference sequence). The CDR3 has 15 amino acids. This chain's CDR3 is CASSPRGTGPYGYTF. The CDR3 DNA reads TGTGCCAGCAGCCCCCGAGGGACAGGGCCCTATGGCTACACCTTC.

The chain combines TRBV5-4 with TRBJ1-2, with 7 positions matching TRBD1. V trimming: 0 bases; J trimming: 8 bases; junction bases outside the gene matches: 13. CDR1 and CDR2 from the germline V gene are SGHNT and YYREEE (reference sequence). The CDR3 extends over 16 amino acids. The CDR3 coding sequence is TGTGCCAGCAGCTTGGACTCCGGGACAGCGTCAAGCGGCTACACCTTC. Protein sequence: CASSLDSGTASSGYTF.

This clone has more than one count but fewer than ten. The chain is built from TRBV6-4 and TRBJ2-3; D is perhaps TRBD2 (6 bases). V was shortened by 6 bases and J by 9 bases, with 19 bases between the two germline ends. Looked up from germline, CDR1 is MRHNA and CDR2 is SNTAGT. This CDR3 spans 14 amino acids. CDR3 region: CASSRTGGDPTQYF. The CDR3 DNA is TGTGCCAGCAGCCGTACAGGAGGGGACCCGACGCAGTATTTT.

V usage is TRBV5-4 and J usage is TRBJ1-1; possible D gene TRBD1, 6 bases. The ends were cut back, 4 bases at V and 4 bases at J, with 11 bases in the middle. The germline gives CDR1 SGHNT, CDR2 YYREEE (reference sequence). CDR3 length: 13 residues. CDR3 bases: TGTGCCAGCAGCGTGGACAGATCCACTGAAGCTTTCTTT. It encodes CASSVDRSTEAFF.

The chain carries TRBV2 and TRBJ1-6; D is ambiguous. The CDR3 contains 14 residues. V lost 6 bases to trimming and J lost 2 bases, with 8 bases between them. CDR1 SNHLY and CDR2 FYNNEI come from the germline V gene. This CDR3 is CASRGRTYNSPLHF. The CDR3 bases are TGTGCCAGCAGGGGGAGGACCTATAATTCACCCCTCCACTTT. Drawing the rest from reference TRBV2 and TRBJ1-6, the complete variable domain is EPEVTQTPSHQVTQMGQEVILRCVPISNHLYFYWYRQILGQKVEFLVSFYNNEISEKSEIFDDQFSVERPDGSNFTLKIRSTKLEDSAMYFCASRGRTYNSPLHFGNGTRLTVT.

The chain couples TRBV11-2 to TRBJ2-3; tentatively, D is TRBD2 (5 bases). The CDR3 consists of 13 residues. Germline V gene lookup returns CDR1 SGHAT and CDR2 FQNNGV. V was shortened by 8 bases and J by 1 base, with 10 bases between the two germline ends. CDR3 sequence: CASLAMGTDTQYF. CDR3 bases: TGTGCCAGCCTAGCCATGGGCACAGATACGCAGTATTTT.

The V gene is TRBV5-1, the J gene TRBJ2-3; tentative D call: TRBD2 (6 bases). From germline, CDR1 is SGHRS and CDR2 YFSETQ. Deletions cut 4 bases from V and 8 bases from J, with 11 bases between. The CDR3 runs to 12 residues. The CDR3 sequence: CASSPTGGTQYF. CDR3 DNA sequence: TGCGCCAGCAGCCCCACCGGGGGTACGCAGTATTTT.

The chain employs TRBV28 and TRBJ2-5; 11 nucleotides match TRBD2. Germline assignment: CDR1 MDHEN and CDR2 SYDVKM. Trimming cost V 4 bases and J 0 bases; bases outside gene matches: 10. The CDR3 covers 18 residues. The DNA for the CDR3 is TGTGCCAGCAGTTGGGGGATCGTGACTAGCGGGAACCAAGAGACCCAGTACTTC. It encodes CASSWGIVTSGNQETQYF.

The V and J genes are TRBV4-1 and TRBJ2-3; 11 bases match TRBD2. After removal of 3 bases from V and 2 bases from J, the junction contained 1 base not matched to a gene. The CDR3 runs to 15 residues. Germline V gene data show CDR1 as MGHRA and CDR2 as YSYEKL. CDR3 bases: TGCGCCAGCAGCCAGGGACTAGCGGACACAGATACGCAGTATTTT. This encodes CASSQGLADTDTQYF.

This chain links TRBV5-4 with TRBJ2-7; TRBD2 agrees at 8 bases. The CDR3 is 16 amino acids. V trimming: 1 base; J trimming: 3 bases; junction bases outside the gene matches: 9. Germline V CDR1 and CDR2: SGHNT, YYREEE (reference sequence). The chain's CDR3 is CASSLLRSGDYYEQYF. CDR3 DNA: TGTGCCAGCAGCTTGCTTCGTAGCGGGGACTACTACGAGCAGTACTTC.

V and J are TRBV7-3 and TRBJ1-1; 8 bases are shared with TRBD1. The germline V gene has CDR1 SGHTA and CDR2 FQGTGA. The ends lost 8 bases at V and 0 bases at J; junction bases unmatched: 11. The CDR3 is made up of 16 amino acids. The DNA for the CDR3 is TGTGCCAGCCGGCTAGAGGACAGGGCTATGAACACTGAAGCTTTCTTT. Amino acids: CASRLEDRAMNTEAFF. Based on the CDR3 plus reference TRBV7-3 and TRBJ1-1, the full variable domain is GAGVSQTPSNKVTEKGKYVELRCDPISGHTALYWYRQSLGQGPEFLIYFQGTGAADDSGLPNDRFFAVRPEGSVSTLKIQRTERGDSAVYLCASRLEDRAMNTEAFFGQGTRLTVV.

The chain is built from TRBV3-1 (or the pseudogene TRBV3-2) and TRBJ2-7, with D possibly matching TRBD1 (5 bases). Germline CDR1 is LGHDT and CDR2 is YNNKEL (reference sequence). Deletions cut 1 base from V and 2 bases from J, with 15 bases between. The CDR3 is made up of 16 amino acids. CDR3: CASSQVLKGQAYEQYF. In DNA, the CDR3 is TGTGCCAGCAGCCAAGTCCTTAAGGGGCAGGCCTACGAGCAGTACTTC.

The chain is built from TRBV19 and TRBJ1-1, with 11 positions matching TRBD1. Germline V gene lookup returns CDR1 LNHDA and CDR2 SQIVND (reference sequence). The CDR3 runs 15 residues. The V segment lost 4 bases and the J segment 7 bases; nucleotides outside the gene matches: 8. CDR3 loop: CASSTPDRGRGEAFF. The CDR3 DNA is TGTGCCAGTAGTACCCCGGACAGGGGGCGAGGTGAAGCTTTCTTT.

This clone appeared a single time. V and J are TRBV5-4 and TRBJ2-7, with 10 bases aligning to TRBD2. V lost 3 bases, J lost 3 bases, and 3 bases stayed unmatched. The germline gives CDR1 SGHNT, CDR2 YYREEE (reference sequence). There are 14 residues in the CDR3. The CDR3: CASSSAGGLYEQYF. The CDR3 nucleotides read TGTGCCAGCAGCTCAGCGGGGGGGCTCTACGAGCAGTACTTC.

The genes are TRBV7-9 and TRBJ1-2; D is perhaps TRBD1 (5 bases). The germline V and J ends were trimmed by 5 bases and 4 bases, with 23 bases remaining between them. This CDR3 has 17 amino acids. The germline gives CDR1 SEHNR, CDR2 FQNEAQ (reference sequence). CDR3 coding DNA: TGTGCCAGCAGCGACCCAGGGTCCGGGCTGAAGGGCTATGGCTACACCTTC. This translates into CASSDPGSGLKGYGYTF.

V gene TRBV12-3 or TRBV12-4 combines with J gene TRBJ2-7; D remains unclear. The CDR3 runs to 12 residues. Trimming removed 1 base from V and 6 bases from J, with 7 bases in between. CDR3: CASSLDGVEQYF. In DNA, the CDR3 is TGTGCCAGCAGTTTAGATGGAGTCGAGCAGTACTTC.

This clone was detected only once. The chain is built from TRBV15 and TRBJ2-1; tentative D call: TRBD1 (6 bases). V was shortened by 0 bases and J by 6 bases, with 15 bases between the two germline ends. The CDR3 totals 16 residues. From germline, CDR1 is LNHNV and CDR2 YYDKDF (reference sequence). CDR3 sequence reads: CATSRDQGFGGNEQFF. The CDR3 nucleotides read TGTGCCACCAGCAGAGATCAGGGGTTTGGGGGCAATGAGCAGTTCTTC.

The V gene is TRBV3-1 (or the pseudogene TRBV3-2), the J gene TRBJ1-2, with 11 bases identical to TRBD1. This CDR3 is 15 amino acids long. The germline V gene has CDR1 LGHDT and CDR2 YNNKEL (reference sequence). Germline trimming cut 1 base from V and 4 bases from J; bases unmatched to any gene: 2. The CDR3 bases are TGTGCCAGCAGCCAAGCAGGGACAGGGGGCTATGGCTACACCTTC. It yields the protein CASSQAGTGGYGYTF.

The CDR3 sequence: CASSLPGSNTGELFF. CDR3 bases: TGTGCCAGCAGCTTGCCAGGATCGAACACCGGGGAGCTGTTTTTT. This chain links TRBV5-5 with TRBJ2-2; D not certain. V shed 1 base and J shed 0 bases, with 7 bases lying between them. The CDR3 contains 15 residues. The germline gives CDR1 SGHKS, CDR2 YYEKEE (reference sequence).

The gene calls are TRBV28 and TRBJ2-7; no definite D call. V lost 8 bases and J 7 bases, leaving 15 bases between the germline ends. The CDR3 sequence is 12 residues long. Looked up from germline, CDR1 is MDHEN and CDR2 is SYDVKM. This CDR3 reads CASAGSYGEQYF. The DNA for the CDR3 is TGTGCCAGCGCCGGGTCCTACGGGGAGCAGTACTTC.

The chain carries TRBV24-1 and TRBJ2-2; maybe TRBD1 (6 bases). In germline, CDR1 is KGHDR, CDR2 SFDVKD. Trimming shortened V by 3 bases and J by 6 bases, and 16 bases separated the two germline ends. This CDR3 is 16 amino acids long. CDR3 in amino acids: CATSDPTRTEPGELFF. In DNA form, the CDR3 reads TGTGCCACCAGTGATCCCACCCGGACAGAGCCCGGGGAGCTGTTTTTT.

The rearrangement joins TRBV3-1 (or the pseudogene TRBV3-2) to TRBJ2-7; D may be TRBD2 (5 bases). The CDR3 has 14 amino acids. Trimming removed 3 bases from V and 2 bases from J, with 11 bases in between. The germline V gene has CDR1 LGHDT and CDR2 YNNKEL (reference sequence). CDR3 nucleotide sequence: TGTGCCAGCAGCCATTATACGGGGACCTACGAGCAGTACTTC. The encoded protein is CASSHYTGTYEQYF.

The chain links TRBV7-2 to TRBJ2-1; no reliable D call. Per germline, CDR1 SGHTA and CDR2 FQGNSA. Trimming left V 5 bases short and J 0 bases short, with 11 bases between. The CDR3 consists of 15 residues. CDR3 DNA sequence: TGTGCCAGCAGCCAGAGCGAGAACTCCTACAATGAGCAGTTCTTC. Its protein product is CASSQSENSYNEQFF.

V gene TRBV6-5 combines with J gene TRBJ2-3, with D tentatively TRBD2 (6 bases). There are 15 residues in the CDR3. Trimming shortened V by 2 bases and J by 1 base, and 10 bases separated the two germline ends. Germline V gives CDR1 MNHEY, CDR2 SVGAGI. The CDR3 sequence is CASSYLGGRTDTQYF. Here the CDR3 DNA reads TGTGCCAGCAGTTACCTCGGAGGGCGCACAGATACGCAGTATTTT.

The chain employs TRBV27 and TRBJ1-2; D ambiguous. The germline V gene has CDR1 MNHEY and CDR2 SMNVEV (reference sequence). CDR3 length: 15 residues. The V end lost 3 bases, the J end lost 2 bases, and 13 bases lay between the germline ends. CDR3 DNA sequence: TGTGCCAGCAGTTTCACCGCGGGAGCGAACTATGGCTACACCTTC. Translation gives CASSFTAGANYGYTF.

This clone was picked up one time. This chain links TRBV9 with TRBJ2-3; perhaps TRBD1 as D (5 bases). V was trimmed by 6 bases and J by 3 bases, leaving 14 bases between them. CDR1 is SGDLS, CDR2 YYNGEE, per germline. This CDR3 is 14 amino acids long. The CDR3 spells CASKSGLGTDTQYF. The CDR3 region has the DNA TGTGCCAGCAAGTCAGGGCTTGGTACAGATACGCAGTATTTT.